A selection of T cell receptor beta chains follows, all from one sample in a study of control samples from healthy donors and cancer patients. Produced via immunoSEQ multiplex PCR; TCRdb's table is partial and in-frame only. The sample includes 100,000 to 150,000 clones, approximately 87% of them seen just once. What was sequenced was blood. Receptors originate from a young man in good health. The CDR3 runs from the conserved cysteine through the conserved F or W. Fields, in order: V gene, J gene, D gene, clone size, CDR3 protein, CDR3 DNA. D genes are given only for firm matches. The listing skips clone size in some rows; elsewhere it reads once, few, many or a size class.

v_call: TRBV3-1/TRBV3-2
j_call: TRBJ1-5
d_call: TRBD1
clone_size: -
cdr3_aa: CASSQLGTDQPQHF
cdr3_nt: TGTGCCAGCAGCCAACTTGGGACAGATCAGCCCCAGCATTTT

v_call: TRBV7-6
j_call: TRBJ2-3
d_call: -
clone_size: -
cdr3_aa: CASSSTTLYTDTQYF
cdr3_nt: TGTGCCAGCAGCTCCACGACACTGTACACAGATACGCAGTATTTT

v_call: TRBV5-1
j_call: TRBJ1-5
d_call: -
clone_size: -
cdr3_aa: CASSLDGGPNQPQHF
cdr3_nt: TGCGCCAGCAGCTTGGACGGGGGGCCCAATCAGCCCCAGCATTTT

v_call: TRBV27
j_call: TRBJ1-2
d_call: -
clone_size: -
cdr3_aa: CASSFGIHYGYTF
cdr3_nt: TGTGCCAGCAGTTTCGGAATTCACTATGGCTACACCTTC

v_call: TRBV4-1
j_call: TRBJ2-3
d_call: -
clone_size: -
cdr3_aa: CASSQEGRSDTQYF
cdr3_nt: TGCGCCAGCAGCCAAGAGGGCAGATCAGATACGCAGTATTTT

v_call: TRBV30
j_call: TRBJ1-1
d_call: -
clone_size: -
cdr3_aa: CAWNLGLGAGNTEAFF
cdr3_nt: TGTGCCTGGAACCTTGGATTGGGGGCGGGGAACACTGAAGCTTTCTTT

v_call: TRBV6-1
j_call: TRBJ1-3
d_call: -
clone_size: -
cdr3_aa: CASSETGPGTIYF
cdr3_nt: TGTGCCAGCAGTGAGACGGGCCCAGGCACCATATATTTT

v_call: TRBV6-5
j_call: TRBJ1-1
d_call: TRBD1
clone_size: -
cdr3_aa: CASRGQGSEAFF
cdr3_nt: TGTGCCAGCAGGGGACAGGGCTCTGAAGCTTTCTTT

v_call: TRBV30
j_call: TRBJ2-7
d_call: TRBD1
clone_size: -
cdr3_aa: CAWISGRGLTYEQYF
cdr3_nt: TGTGCCTGGATCTCTGGCAGGGGGCTGACCTACGAGCAGTACTTC

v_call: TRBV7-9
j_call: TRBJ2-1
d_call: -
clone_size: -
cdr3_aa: CASSARGPRKTYNEQFF
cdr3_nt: TGTGCCAGCAGCGCCCGGGGACCCCGAAAAACCTACAATGAGCAGTTCTTC

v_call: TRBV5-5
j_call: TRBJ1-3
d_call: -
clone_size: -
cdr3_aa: CASSSGGSGNTIYF
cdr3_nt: TGTGCCAGCAGCTCCGGGGGTTCTGGAAACACCATATATTTT

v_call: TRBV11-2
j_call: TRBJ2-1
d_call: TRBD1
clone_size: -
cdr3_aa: CASSSTGGVNNEQFF
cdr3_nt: TGTGCCAGCAGCTCGACAGGGGGCGTAAACAATGAGCAGTTCTTC

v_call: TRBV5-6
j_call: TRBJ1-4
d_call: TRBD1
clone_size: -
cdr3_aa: CASSLGTVREKLFF
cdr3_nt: TGTGCCAGCAGCTTAGGGACAGTGCGCGAAAAACTGTTTTTT

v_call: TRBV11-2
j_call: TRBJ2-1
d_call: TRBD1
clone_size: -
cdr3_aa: CASSLGAGGGEQFF
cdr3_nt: TGTGCCAGCAGCTTAGGGGCAGGGGGCGGCGAGCAGTTCTTC

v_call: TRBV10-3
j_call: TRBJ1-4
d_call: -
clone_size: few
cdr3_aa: CAISEPRNEKLFF
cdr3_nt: TGTGCCATCAGTGAGCCGAGGAATGAAAAACTGTTTTTT

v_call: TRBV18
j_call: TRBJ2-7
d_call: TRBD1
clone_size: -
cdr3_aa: CASSPQGAYEQYF
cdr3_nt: TGTGCCAGCTCACCGCAGGGGGCCTACGAGCAGTACTTC

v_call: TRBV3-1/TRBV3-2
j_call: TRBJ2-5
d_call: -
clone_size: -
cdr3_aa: CASSPGLQETQYF
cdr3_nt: TGTGCCAGCAGCCCGGGACTTCAAGAGACCCAGTACTTC

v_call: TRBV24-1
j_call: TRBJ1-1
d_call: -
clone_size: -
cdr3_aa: CATRRTMNTEAFF
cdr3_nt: TGTGCCACCAGACGAACGATGAACACTGAAGCTTTCTTT

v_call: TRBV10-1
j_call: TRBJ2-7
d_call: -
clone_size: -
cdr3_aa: CASSVDNPQDEQYF
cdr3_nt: TGCGCCAGCAGCGTTGACAATCCTCAAGACGAGCAGTACTTC

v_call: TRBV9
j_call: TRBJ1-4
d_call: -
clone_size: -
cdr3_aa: CASSVDWGREKLFF
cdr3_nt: TGTGCCAGCAGCGTAGATTGGGGCCGGGAAAAACTGTTTTTT

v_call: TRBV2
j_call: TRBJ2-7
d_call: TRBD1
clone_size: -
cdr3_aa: CAGSRDRTYEQYF
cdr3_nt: TGTGCCGGCTCCCGGGACAGGACCTACGAGCAGTACTTC

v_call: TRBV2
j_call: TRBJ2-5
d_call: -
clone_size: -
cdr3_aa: CASSYSEETQYF
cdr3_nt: TGTGCCAGCAGCTACTCGGAAGAGACCCAGTACTTC

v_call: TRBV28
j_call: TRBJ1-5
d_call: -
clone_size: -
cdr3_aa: CASISGGSNQPQHF
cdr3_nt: TGTGCCAGCATCTCGGGGGGGTCCAATCAGCCCCAGCATTTT

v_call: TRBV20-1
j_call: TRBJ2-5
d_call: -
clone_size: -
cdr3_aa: CSAGRPETQYF
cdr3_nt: TGCAGTGCTGGAAGACCAGAGACCCAGTACTTC

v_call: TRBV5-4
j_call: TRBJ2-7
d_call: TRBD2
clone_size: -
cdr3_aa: CASRLKRGLSYEQYF
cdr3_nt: TGTGCCAGCAGATTAAAGCGGGGTCTCTCCTACGAGCAGTACTTC

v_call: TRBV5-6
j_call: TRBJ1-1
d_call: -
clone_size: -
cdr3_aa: CASSYPQGYTEAFF
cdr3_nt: TGTGCCAGCAGCTATCCACAGGGATACACTGAAGCTTTCTTT

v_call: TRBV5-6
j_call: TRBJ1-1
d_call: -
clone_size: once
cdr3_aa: CASSLSEETVRPNTEAFF
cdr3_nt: TGTGCCAGCAGCTTGTCGGAAGAGACGGTGCGACCGAACACTGAAGCTTTCTTT

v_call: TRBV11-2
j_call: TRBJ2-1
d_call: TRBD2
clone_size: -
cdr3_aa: CASSLAILAGGVNEQFF
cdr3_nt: TGTGCCAGCAGCTTAGCGATACTAGCGGGGGGGGTCAATGAGCAGTTCTTC

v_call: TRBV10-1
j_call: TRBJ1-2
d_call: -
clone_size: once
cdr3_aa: CASSSNTLGGYTF
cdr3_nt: TGCGCCAGCAGTTCTAACACCCTTGGGGGCTACACCTTC

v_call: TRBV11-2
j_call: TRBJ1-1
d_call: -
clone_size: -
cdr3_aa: CASSYMGQNTEAFF
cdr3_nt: TGTGCCAGCAGTTACATGGGACAGAACACTGAAGCTTTCTTT

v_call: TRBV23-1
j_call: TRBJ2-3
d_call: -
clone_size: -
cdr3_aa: CASSQAGVEQRADTQYF
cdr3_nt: TGCGCCAGCAGTCAAGCAGGAGTGGAACAGAGAGCAGATACGCAGTATTTT

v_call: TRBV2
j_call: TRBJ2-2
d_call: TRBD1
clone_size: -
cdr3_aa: CASSLTGGPMNTGELFF
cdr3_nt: TGTGCCAGCAGTCTGACAGGGGGCCCGATGAACACCGGGGAGCTGTTTTTT

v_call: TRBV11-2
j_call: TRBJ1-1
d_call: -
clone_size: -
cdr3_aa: CASSLVRDTEAFF
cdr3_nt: TGTGCCAGCAGCTTAGTAAGGGACACTGAAGCTTTCTTT

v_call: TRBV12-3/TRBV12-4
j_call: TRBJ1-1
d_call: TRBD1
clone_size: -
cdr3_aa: CASSETTGGAFF
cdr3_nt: TGTGCCAGCAGCGAAACTACAGGGGGAGCTTTCTTT

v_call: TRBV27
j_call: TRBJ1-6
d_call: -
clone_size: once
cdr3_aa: CASSLEGDWYSPLHF
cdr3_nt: TGTGCCAGCAGTTTAGAAGGGGATTGGTATTCACCCCTCCACTTT

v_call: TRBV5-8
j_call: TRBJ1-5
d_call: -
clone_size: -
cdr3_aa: CASSPFNQPQHF
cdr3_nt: TGTGCCAGCAGTCCATTCAATCAGCCCCAGCATTTT

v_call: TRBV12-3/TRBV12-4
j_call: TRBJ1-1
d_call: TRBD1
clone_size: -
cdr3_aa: CASSYGQGTEAFF
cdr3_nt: TGTGCCAGCAGTTATGGACAGGGCACTGAAGCTTTCTTT

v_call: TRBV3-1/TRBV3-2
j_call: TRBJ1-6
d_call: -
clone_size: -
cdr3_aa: CASSHIPNNSPLHF
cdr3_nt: TGTGCCAGCAGCCACATCCCTAATAATTCACCCCTCCACTTT

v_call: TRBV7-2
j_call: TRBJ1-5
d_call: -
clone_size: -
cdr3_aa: CASSFSQGGQPQHF
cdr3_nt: TGTGCCAGCAGCTTCTCACAGGGAGGTCAGCCCCAGCATTTT

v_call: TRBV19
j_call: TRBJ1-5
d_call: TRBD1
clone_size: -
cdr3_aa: CASSRQQGARQPQHF
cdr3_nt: TGTGCCAGTAGTAGACAACAGGGGGCCAGGCAGCCCCAGCATTTT

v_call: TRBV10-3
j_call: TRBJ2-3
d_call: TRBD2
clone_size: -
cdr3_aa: CAISTSGSRTSSTDTQYF
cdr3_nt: TGTGCCATCAGTACTAGCGGGAGCAGGACCTCTAGCACAGATACGCAGTATTTT

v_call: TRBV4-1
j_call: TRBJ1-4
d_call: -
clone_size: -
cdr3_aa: CASSQEGGPRLFF
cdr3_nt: TGCGCCAGCAGCCAAGAGGGGGGCCCGCGACTGTTTTTT

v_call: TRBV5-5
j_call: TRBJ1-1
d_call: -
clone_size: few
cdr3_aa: CASSLMWGNTEAFF
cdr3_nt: TGTGCCAGCAGCTTGATGTGGGGAAATACTGAAGCTTTCTTT

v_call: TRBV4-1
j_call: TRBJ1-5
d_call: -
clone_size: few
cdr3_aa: CASSQGRGGSQPQHF
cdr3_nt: TGCGCCAGCAGCCAAGGGAGGGGAGGGTCTCAGCCCCAGCATTTT

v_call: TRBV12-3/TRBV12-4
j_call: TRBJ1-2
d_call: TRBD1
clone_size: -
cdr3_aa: CASSYRQGYGYTF
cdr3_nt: TGTGCCAGCAGCTATAGACAGGGCTATGGCTACACCTTC

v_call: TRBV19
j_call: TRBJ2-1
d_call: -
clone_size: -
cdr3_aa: CASSTGLGEQFF
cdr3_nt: TGTGCCAGTAGTACCGGGTTGGGTGAGCAGTTCTTC

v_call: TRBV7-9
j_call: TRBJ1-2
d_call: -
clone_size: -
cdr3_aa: CASSLDNIPNYGYTF
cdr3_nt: TGTGCCAGCAGCTTAGATAACATCCCGAACTATGGCTACACCTTC

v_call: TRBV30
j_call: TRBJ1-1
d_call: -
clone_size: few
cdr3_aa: CAWSSLVEAFF
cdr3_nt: TGTGCCTGGAGTTCTCTTGTTGAAGCTTTCTTT

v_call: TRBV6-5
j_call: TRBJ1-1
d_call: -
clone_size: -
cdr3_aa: CASRRKGEGVTEAFF
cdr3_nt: TGTGCCAGCAGGAGGAAGGGGGAAGGGGTGACTGAAGCTTTCTTT

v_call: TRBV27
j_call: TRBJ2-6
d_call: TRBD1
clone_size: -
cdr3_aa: CASSRTPGTGSSGANVLTF
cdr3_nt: TGTGCCAGCAGTAGAACCCCCGGGACAGGGAGTTCTGGGGCCAACGTCCTGACTTTC

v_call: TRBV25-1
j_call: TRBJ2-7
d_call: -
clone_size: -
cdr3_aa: CASSEPGGTYEQYF
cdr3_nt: TGTGCCAGCAGTGAACCCGGGGGAACCTACGAGCAGTACTTC

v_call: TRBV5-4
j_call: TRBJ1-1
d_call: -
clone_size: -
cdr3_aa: CASSLEVAGEAFF
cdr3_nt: TGTGCCAGCAGCTTGGAAGTGGCGGGTGAAGCTTTCTTT

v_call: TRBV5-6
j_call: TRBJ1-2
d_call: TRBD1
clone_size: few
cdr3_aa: CASSLGDRGFGYTF
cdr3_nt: TGTGCCAGCAGCTTAGGGGACAGGGGTTTTGGCTACACCTTC

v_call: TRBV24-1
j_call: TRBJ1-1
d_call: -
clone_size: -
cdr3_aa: CATSLGGAGTEAFF
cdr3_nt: TGTGCCACCAGTTTGGGGGGCGCGGGCACTGAAGCTTTCTTT

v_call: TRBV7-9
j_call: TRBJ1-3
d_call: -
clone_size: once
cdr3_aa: CASLGALSGNTIYF
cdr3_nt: TGTGCCAGCCTGGGGGCTCTCTCAGGAAACACCATATATTTT